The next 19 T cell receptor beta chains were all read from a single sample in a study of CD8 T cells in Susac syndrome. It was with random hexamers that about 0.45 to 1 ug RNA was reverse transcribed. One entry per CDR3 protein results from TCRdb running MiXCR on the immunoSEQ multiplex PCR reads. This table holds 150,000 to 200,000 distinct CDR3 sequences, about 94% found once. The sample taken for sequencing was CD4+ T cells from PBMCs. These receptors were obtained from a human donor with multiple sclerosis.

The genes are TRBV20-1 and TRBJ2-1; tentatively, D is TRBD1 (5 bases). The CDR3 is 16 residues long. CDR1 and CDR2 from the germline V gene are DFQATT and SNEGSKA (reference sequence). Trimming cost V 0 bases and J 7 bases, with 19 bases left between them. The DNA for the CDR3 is TGCAGTGCTAGAGAAGGGCCGGCAGGGTATCGGAATGAGCAGTTCTTC. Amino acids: CSAREGPAGYRNEQFF.

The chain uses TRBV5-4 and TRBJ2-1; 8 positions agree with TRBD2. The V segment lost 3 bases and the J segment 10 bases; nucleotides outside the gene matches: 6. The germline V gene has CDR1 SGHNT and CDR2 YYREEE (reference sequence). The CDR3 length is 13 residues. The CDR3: CASSSPSGGEQFF. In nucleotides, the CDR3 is TGTGCCAGCAGCTCCCCCTCGGGAGGGGAGCAGTTCTTC. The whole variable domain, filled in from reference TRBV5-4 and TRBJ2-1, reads ETGVTQSPTHLIKTRGQQVTLRCSSQSGHNTVSWYQQALGQGPQFIFQYYREEENGRGNFPPRFSGLQFPNYSSELNVNALELDDSALYLCASSSPSGGEQFFGPGTRLTVL.

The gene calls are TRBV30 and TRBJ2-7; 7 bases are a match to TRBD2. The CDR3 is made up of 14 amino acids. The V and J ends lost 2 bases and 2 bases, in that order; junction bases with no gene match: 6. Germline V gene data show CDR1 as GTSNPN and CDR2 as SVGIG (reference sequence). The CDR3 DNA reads TGTGCCTGGAGTTCCGGGACTACTACCTACGAGCAGTACTTC. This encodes CAWSSGTTTYEQYF.

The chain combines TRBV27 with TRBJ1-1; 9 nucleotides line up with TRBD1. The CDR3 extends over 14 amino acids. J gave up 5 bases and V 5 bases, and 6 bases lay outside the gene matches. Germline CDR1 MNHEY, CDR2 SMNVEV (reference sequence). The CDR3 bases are TGTGCCAGCAGTCCCGGGGACAGGGATACTGAAGCTTTCTTT. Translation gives CASSPGDRDTEAFF.

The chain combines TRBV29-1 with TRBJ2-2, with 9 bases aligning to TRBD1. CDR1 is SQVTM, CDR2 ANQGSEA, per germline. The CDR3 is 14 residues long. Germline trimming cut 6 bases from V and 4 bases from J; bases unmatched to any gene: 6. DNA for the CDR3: TGCAGCGTGACAGGGGGTAAGGGCACCGGGGAGCTGTTTTTT. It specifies CSVTGGKGTGELFF.

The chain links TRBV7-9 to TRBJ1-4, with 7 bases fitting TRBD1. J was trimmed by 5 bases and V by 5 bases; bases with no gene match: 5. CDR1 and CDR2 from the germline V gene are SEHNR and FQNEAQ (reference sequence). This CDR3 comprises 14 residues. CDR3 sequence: CASSPQGLNEKLFF. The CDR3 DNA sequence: TGTGCCAGCAGCCCACAGGGGCTCAATGAAAAACTGTTTTTT.

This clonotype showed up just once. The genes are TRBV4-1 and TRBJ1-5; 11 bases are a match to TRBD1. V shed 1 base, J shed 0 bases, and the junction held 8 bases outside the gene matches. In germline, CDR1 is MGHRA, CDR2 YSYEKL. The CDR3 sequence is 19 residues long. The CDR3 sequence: CASSQGPGQGASSNQPQHF. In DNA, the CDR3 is TGCGCCAGCAGCCAAGGGCCCGGACAGGGGGCTAGTAGCAATCAGCCCCAGCATTTT.

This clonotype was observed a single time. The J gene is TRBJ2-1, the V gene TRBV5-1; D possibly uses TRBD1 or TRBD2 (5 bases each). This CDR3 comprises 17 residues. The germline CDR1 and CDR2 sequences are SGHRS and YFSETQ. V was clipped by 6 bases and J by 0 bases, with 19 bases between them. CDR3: CASMVFGGQSSYNEQFF. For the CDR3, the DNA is TGCGCCAGCATGGTCTTTGGGGGTCAAAGCTCCTACAATGAGCAGTTCTTC. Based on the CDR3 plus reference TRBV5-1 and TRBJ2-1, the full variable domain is KAGVTQTPRYLIKTRGQQVTLSCSPISGHRSVSWYQQTPGQGLQFLFEYFSETQRNKGNFPGRFSGRQFSNSRSEMNVSTLELGDSALYLCASMVFGGQSSYNEQFFGPGTRLTVL.

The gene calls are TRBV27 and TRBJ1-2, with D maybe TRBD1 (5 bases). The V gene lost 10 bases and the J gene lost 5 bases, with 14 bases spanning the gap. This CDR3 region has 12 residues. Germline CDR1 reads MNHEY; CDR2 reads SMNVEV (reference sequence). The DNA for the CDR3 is TGTGCCAACTCAGACAGAGTGTATGGCTACACCTTC. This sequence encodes CANSDRVYGYTF.

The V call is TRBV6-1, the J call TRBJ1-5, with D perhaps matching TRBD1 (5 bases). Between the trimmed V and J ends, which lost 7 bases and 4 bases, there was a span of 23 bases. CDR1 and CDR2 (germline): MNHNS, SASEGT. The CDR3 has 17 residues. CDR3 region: CASTLVGRHLRNQPQHF. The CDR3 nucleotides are TGTGCCAGCACCCTAGTGGGACGACACCTACGGAATCAGCCCCAGCATTTT.

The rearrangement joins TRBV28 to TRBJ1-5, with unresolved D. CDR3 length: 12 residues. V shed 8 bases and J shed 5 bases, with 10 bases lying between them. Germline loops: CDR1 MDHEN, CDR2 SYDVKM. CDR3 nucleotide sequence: TGTGCCAGCGTGGCGGGCGATCAGCCCCAGCATTTT. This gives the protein CASVAGDQPQHF. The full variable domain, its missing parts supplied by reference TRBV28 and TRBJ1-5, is DVKVTQSSRYLVKRTGEKVFLECVQDMDHENMFWYRQDPGLGLRLIYFSYDVKMKEKGDIPEGYSVSREKKERFSLILESASTNQTSMYLCASVAGDQPQHFGDGTRLSIL.

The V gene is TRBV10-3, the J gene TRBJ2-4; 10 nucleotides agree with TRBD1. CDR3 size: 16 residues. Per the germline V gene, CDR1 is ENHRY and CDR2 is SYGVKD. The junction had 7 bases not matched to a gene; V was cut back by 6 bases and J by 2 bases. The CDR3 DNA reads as TGTGCCATCAGCCGGGGACAGGGGACAACCAAAAACATTCAGTACTTC. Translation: CAISRGQGTTKNIQYF.

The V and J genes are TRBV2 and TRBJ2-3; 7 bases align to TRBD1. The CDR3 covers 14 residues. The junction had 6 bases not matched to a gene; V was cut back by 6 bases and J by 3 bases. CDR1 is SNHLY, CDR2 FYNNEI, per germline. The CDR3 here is CASREDRITDTQYF. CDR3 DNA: TGTGCCAGCAGGGAGGACAGGATTACAGATACGCAGTATTTT.

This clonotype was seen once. The CDR3 coding sequence is TGTGCCAGCAGTGATAGGGGGACGGGATACAATGAGCAGTTCTTC. Amino acid sequence: CASSDRGTGYNEQFF. The V call is TRBV2, the J call TRBJ2-1; TRBD1 might be the D (6 bases). Germline values: CDR1 SNHLY, CDR2 FYNNEI. This CDR3 is built from 15 residues. The germline V and J ends were trimmed by 3 bases and 4 bases, with 13 bases remaining between them.

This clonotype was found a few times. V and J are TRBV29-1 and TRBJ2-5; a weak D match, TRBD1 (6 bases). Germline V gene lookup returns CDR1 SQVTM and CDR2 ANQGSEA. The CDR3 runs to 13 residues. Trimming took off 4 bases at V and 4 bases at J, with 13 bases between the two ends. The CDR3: CSVAQGIGETQYF. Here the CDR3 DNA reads TGCAGCGTTGCACAGGGCATCGGAGAGACCCAGTACTTC.

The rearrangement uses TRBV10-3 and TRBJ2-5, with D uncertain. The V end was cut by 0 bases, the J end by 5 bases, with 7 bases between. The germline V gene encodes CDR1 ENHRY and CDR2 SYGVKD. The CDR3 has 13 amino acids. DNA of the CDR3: TGTGCCATCAGTGAGTCGGGCGAGGAGACCCAGTACTTC. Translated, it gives CAISESGEETQYF.

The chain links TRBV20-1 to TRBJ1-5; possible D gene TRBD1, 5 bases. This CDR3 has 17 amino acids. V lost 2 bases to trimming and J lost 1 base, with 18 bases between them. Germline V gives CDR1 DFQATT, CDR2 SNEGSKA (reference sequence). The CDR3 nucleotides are TGCAGTGCTAGAAAGGCAGGGATGTTGTTAAGCAATCAGCCCCAGCATTTT. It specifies CSARKAGMLLSNQPQHF.

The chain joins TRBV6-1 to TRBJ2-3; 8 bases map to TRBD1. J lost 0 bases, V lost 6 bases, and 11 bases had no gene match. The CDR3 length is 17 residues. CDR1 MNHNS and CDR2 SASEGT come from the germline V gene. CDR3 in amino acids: CASSPWEGQGSTDTQYF. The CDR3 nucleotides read TGTGCCAGCAGCCCCTGGGAAGGACAGGGAAGCACAGATACGCAGTATTTT.

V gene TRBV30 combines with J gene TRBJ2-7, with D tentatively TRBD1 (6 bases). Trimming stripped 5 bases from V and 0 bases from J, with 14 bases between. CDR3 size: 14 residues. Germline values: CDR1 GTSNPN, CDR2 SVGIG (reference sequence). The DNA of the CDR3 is TGTGCCTGGGCACTAGACAGGTACTCCTACGAGCAGTACTTC. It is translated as CAWALDRYSYEQYF.